This TCR beta chain was recovered during a study of shared clonotypes between healthy human individuals. Sequenced by immunoSEQ multiplex PCR; TCRdb stores in-frame clones only, minus some. The sample holds over 2 million clones, 85% to 95% seen once. Study results and caveats: The study found roughly 5% of naive CD4 clonotypes shared across a few donors. Rarefaction gave evidence that sorted-subset sequencing remained incomplete despite large depth.

Comments on this clone: The antigen remains undetermined.

With V trimmed by 3 bases and J by 2 bases, 9 bases remained unmatched. CDR3 length: 17 amino acids. Per the germline V gene, CDR1 is KGHSH and CDR2 is LQKENI. Specimen: naive CD4+ T cells from PBMCs. Subset noted: CD45RA+ positively selected. The origin of this receptor is a man aged 18 to 29 in good health. Some clones in this sample may be carry-over from other donors' samples. The chain links TRBV18 to TRBJ2-2; 7 bases map to TRBD1. The CDR3 reads CASSPPTGTANTGELFF. CDR3 nucleotides: TGTGCCAGCTCACCTCCGACCGGGACAGCCAACACCGGGGAGCTGTTTTTT.